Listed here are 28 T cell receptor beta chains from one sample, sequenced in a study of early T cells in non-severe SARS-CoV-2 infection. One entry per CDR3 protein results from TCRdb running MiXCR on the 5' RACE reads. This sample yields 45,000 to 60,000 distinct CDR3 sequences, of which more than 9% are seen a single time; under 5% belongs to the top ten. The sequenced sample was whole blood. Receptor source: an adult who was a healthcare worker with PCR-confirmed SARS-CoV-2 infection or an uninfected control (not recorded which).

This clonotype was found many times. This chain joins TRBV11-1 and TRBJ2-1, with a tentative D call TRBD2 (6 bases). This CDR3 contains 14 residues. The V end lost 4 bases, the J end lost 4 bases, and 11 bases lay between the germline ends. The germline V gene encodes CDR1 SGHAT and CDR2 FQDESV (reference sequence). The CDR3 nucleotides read TGTGCCAGCAGCTCGCCGGGACTTTACAATGAGCAGTTCTTC. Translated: CASSSPGLYNEQFF.

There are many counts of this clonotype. The CDR3 coding sequence is TGTGCCAGCAGCGTAGGTTCGGGGGGGCCCTACGAGCAGTACTTC. Its protein is CASSVGSGGPYEQYF. The chain carries TRBV9 and TRBJ2-7, with 8 nucleotides matching TRBD2. The CDR3 has 15 residues. Germline V gene lookup returns CDR1 SGDLS and CDR2 YYNGEE. The trim removed 0 bases at V and 2 bases at J, leaving 4 bases unmatched.

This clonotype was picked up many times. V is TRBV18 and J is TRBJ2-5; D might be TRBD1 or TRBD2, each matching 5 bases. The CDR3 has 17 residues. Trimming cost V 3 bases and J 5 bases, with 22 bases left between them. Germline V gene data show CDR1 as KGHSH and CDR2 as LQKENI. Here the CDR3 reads CASSPIHGADVVETQYF. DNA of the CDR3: TGTGCCAGCTCACCTATACACGGGGCTGACGTTGTGGAGACCCAGTACTTC.

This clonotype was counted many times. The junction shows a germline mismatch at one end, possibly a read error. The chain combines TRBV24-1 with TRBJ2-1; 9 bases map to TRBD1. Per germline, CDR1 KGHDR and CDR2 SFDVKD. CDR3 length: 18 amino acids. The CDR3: CATRDYEVRDRDLNEQFF. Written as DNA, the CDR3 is TGTGCCACCAGAGATTATGAAGTGCGGGACAGGGACTTGAATGAGCAGTTCTTC.

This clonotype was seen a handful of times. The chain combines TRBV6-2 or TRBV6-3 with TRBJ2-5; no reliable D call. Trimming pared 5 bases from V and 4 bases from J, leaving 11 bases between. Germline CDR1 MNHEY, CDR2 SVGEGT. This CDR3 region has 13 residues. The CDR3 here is CASSALEIETQYF. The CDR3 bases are TGTGCCAGCAGTGCCCTTGAGATAGAGACCCAGTACTTC.

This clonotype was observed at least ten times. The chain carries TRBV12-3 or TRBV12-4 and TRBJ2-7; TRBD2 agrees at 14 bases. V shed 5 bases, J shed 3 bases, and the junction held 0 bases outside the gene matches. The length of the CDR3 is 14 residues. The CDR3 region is CASSGTSGSYEQYF. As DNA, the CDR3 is TGTGCCAGCAGTGGGACTAGCGGGAGCTACGAGCAGTACTTC.

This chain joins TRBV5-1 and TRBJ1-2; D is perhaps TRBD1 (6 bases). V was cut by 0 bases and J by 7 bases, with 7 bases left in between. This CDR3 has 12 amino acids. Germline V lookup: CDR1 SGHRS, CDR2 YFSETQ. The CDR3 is CASSLDRAGYTF. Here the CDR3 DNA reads TGCGCCAGCAGCTTGGACAGGGCTGGCTACACCTTC. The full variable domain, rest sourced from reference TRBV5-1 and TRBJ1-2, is KAGVTQTPRYLIKTRGQQVTLSCSPISGHRSVSWYQQTPGQGLQFLFEYFSETQRNKGNFPGRFSGRQFSNSRSEMNVSTLELGDSALYLCASSLDRAGYTFGSGTRLTVV.

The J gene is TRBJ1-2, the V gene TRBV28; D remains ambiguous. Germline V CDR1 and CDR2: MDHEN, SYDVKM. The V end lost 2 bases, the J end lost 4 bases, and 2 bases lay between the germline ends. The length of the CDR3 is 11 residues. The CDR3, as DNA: TGTGCCAGCAGTTTACGCTATGGCTACACCTTC. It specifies CASSLRYGYTF.

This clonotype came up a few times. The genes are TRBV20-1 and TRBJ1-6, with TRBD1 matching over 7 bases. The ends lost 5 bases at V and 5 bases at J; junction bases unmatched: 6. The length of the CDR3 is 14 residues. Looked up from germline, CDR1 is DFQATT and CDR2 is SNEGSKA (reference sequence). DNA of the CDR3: TGCAGTGCTCAGGGGGGCAGGGATAATTCACCCCTCCACTTT. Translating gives CSAQGGRDNSPLHF.

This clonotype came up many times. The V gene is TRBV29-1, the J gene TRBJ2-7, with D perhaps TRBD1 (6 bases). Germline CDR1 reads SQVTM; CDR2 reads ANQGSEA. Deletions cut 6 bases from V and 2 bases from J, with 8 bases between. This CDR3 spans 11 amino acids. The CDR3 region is CSVGAAYEQYF. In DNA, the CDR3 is TGCAGCGTGGGGGCAGCCTACGAGCAGTACTTC.

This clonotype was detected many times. CDR3 in DNA: TGTGCCAGCAGCTTAGCCCCGGACTACGAGCAGTACTTC. Its protein product is CASSLAPDYEQYF. V usage is TRBV11-2 and J usage is TRBJ2-7, with D unclear. The CDR3 totals 13 residues. V lost 1 base to trimming and J lost 3 bases, with 7 bases between them. Looked up from germline, CDR1 is SGHAT and CDR2 is FQNNGV.

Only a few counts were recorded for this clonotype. DNA for the CDR3: TGTGCCAGCAGCCGAGGTCTAGCGGGAGCTTGGAATGAGCAGTTCTTC. Its protein product is CASSRGLAGAWNEQFF. V is TRBV7-8 and J is TRBJ2-1, with 10 bases aligning to TRBD2. V lost 5 bases and J lost 7; bases outside the gene matches: 11. The CDR3 spans 16 residues. Looked up from germline, CDR1 is SGHVS and CDR2 is FQNEAQ. The entire variable domain, with the rest obtained from reference TRBV7-8 and TRBJ2-1, is as follows: GAGVSQSPRYKVAKRGQDVALRCDPISGHVSLFWYQQALGQGPEFLTYFQNEAQLDKSGLPSDRFFAERPEGSVSTLKIQRTQQEDSAVYLCASSRGLAGAWNEQFFGPGTRLTVL.

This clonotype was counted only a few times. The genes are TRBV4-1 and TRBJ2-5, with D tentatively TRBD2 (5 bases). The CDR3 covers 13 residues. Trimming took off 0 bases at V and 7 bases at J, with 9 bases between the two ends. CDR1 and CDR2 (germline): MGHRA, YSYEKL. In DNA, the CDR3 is TGCGCCAGCAGCCAAGACGGTGCGGGGACCCAGTACTTC. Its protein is CASSQDGAGTQYF.

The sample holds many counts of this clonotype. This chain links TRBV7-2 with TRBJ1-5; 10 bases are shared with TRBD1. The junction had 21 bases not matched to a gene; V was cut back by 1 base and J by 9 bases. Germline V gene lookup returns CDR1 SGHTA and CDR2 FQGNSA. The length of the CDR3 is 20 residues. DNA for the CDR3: TGTGCCAGCAGCTTAGGGCAACCGGGACAGGGGCCCGCCGTATTGAGGCCCCAGCATTTT. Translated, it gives CASSLGQPGQGPAVLRPQHF.

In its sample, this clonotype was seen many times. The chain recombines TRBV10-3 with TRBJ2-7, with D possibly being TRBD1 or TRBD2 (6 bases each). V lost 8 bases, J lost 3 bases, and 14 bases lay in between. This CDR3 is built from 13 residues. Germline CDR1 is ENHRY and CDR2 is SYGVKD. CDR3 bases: TGTGCCATCGGAGGGGACACCCGCTACGAGCAGTACTTC. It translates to CAIGGDTRYEQYF.

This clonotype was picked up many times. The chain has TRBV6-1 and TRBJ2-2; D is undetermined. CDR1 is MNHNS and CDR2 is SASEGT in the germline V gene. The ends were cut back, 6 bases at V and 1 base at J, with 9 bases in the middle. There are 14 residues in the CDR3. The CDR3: CASRLHENTGELFF. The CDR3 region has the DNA TGTGCCAGCAGACTACACGAGAACACCGGGGAGCTGTTTTTT.

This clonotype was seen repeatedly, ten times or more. CDR3 nucleotides: TGCAGTGCCAATCTCCCGGGCCGTAAGAGCTCCTACAATGAGCAGTTCTTC. It specifies CSANLPGRKSSYNEQFF. This chain connects TRBV20-1 to TRBJ2-1, with D uncertain. Germline values: CDR1 DFQATT, CDR2 SNEGSKA (reference sequence). The CDR3 has 17 amino acids. V dropped 6 bases and J dropped 0 bases, with 21 bases sitting between them.

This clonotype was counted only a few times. CDR3 bases: TGTGCCAGCAGCTCGGACGGAAATAATTCACCCCTCCACTTT. Translated, it gives CASSSDGNNSPLHF. J is TRBJ1-6 and V is TRBV9, with D unresolved. The CDR3 runs 14 residues. V lost 4 bases, J lost 5 bases, and 10 bases lay in between. Germline V gene data show CDR1 as SGDLS and CDR2 as YYNGEE.

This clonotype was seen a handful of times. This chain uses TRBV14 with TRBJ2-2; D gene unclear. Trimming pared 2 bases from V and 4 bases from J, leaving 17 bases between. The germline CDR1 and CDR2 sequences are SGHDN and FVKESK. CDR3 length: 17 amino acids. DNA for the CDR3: TGTGCCAGCAGCCAAAAAAGGGTCACAATCGGCACCGGGGAGCTGTTTTTT. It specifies CASSQKRVTIGTGELFF.

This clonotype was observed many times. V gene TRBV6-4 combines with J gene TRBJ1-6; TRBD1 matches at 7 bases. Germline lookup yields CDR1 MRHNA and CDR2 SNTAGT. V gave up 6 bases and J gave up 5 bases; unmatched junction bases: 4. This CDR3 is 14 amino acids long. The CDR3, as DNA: TGTGCCAGCAGAGAAGACAGGGATAATTCACCCCTCCACTTT. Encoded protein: CASREDRDNSPLHF.

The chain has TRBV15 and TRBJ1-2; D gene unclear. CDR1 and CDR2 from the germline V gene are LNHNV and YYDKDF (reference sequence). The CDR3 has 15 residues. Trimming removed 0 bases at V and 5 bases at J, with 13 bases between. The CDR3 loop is CATSRDRAAAYGYTF. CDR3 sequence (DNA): TGTGCCACCAGCAGAGATAGGGCAGCGGCTTATGGCTACACCTTC.

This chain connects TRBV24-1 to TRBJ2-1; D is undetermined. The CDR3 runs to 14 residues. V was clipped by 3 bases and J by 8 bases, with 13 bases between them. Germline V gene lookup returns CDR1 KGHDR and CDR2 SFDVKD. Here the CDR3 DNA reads TGTGCCACCAGTGATATGGGGTCCAACTATGAGCAGTTCTTC. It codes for CATSDMGSNYEQFF.

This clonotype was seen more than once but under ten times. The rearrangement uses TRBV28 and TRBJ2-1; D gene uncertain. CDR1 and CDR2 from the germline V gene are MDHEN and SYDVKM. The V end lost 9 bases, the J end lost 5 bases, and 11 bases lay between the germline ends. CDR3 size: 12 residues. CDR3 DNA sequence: TGTGCCAGTAGACTCTCTAACAATGAGCAGTTCTTC. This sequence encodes CASRLSNNEQFF.

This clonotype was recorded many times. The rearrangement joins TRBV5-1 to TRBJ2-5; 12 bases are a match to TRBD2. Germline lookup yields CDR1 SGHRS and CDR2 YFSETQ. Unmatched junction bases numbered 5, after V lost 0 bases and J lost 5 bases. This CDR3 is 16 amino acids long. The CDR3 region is CASSLGLAGVFETQYF. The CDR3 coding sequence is TGCGCCAGCAGCTTGGGACTAGCGGGAGTTTTTGAGACCCAGTACTTC.

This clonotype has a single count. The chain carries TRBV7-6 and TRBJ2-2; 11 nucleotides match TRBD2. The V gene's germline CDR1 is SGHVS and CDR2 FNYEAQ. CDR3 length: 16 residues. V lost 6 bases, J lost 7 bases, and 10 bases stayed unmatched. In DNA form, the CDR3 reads TGTGCCAGCAGTCCCGGACTAGCGGGTTCGGACGGGGAGCTGTTTTTT. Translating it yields CASSPGLAGSDGELFF.

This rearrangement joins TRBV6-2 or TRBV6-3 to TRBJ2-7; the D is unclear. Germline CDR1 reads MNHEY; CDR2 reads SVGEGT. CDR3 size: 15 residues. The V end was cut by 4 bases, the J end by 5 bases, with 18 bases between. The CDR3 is CASSSPSAGSDEQYF. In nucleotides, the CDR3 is TGTGCCAGCAGTTCCCCTTCGGCAGGCAGCGACGAGCAGTACTTC.

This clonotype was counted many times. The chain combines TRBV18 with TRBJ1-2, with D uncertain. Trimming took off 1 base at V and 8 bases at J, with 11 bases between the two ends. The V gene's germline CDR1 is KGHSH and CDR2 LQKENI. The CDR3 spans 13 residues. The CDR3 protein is CASSPLDSGGYTF. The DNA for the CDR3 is TGTGCCAGCTCACCACTGGACTCGGGAGGCTACACCTTC.

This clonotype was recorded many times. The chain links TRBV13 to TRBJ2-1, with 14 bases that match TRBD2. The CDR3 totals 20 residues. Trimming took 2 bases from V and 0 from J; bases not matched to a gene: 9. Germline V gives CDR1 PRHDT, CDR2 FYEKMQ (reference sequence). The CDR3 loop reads CASSLYLRTSGRSSYNEQFF. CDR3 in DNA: TGTGCCAGCAGCTTATATCTTAGGACTAGCGGGAGGTCCTCCTACAATGAGCAGTTCTTC.